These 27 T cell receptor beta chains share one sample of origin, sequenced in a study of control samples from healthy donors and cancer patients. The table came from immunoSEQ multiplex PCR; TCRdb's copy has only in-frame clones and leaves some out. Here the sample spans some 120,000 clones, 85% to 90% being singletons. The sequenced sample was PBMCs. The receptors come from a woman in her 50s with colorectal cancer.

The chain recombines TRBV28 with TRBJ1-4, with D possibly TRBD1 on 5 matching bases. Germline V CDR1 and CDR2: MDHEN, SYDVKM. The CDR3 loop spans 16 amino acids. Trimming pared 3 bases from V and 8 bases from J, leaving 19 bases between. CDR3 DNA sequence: TGTGCCAGCAGTTTTAGGGGCGCGGGAAAAGGAGAAAAACTGTTTTTT. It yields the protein CASSFRGAGKGEKLFF.

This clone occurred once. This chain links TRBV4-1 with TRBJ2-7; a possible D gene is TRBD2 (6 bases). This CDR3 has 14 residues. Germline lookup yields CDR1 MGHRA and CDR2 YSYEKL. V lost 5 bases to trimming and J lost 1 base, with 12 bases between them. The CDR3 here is CASSNSGRSYEQYF. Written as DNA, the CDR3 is TGCGCCAGCAGCAATAGCGGAAGGTCCTACGAGCAGTACTTC.

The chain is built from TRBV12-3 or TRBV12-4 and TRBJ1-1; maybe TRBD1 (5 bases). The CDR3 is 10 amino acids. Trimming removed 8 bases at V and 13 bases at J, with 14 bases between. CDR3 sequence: CASAGAAVFF. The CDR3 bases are TGTGCCAGCGCCGGGGCGGCCGTTTTCTTT.

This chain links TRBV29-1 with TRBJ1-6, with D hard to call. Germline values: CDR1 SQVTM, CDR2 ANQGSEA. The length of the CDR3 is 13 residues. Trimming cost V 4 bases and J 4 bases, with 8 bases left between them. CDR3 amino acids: CSVASGYNSPLHF. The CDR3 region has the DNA TGCAGCGTTGCCTCCGGATATAATTCACCCCTCCACTTT.

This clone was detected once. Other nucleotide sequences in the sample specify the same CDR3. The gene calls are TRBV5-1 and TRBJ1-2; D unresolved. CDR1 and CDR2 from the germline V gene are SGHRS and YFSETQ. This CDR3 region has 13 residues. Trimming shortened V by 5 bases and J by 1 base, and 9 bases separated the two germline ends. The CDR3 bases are TGCGCCAGCAGTTCCGACGGTAACTATGGCTACACCTTC. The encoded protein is CASSSDGNYGYTF.

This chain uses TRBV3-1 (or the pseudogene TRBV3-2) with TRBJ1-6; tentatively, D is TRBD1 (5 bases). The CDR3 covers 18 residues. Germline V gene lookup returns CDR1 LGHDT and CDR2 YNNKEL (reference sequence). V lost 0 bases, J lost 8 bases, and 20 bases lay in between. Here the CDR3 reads CASSQDLGGTKTYSPLHF. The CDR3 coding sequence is TGTGCCAGCAGCCAAGATCTCGGGGGGACCAAGACATATTCACCCCTCCACTTT.

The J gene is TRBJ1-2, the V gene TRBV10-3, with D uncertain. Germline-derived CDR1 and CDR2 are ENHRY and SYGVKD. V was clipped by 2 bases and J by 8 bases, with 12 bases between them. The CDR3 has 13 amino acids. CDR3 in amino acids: CAISESGEEGYTF. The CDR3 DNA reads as TGTGCCATCAGTGAGAGTGGGGAGGAAGGCTACACCTTC.

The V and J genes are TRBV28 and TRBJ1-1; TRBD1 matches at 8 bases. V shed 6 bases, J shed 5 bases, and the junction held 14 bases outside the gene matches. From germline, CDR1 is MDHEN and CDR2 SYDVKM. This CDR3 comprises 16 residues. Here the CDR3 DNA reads TGTGCCAGCAGGTCGCAGGGGGCGGGTCGGGGAACTGAAGCTTTCTTT. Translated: CASRSQGAGRGTEAFF.

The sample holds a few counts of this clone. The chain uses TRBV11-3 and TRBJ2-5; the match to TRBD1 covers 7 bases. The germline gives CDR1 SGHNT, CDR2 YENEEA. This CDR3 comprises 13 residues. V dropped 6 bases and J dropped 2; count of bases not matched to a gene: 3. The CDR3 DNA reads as TGTGCCAGCAGACAACAGGGGCAAGAGACCCAGTACTTC. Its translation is CASRQQGQETQYF.

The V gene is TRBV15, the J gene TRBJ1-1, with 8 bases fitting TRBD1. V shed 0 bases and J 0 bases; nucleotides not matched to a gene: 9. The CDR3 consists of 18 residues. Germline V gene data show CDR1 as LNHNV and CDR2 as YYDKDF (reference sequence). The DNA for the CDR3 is TGTGCCACCAGCAGAGATTCTCGCGCAGGGGGCATGAACACTGAAGCTTTCTTT. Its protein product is CATSRDSRAGGMNTEAFF.

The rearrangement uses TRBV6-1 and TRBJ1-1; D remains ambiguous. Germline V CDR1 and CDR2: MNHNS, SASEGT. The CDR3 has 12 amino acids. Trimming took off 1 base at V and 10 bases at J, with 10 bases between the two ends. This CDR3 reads CASSEVQVIAFF. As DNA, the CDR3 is TGTGCCAGCAGTGAAGTTCAGGTAATAGCTTTCTTT.

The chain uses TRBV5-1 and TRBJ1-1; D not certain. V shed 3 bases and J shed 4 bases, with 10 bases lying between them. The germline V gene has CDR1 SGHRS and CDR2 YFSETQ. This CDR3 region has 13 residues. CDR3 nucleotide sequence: TGCGCCAGCAGCTCGGAGATGCCCACTGAAGCTTTCTTT. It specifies CASSSEMPTEAFF.

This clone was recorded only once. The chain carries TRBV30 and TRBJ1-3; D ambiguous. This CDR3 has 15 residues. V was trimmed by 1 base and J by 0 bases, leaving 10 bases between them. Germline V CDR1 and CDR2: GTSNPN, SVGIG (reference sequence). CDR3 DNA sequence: TGTGCCTGGAGTGGAACGGTCTACTCTGGAAACACCATATATTTT. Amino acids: CAWSGTVYSGNTIYF.

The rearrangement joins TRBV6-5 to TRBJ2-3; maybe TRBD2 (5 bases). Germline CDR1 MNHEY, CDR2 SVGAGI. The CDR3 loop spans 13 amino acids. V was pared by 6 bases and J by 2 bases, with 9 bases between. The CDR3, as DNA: TGTGCCAGCAGGCGGGCCTCCACAGATACGCAGTATTTT. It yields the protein CASRRASTDTQYF.

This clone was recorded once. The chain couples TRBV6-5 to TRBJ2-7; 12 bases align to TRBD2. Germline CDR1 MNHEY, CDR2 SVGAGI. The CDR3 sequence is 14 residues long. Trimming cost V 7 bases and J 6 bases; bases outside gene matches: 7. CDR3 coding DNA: TGTGCCAGCACTATGACTAGCGGGAGCTCCGAGCAGTACTTC. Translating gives CASTMTSGSSEQYF.

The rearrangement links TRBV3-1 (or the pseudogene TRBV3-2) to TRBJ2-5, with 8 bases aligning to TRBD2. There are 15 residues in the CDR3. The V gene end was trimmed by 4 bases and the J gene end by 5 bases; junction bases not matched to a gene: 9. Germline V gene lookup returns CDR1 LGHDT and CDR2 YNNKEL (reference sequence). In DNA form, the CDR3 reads TGTGCCAGCAGCCCCCCCGCGGGGGGTTCCGAGACCCAGTACTTC. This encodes CASSPPAGGSETQYF.

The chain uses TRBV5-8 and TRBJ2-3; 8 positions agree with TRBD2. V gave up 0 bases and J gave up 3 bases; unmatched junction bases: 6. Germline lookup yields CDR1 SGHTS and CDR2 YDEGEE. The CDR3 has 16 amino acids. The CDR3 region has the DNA TGTGCCAGCAGCTTGGACGGTAGCGGGAATACAGATACGCAGTATTTT. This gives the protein CASSLDGSGNTDTQYF.

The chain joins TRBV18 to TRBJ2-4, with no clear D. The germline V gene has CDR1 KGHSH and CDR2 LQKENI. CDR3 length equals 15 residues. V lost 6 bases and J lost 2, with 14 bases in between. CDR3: CASSPPGTSKNIQYF. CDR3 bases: TGTGCCAGCTCCCCCCCGGGCACCTCCAAAAACATTCAGTACTTC.

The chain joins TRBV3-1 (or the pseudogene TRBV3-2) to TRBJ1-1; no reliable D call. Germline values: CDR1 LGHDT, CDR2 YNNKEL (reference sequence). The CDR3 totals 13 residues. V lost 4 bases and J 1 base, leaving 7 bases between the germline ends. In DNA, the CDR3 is TGTGCCAGCAGCCTTCGTCCGAACACTGAAGCTTTCTTT. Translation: CASSLRPNTEAFF.

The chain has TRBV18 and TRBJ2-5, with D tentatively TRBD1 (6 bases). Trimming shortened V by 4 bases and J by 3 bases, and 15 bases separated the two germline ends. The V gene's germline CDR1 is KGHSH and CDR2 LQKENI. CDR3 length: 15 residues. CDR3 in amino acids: CASSQGGAGEETQYF. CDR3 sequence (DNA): TGTGCCAGCTCACAAGGTGGGGCAGGGGAAGAGACCCAGTACTTC. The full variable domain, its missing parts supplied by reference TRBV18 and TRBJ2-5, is NAGVMQNPRHLVRRRGQEARLRCSPMKGHSHVYWYRQLPEEGLKFMVYLQKENIIDESGMPKERFSAEFPKEGPSILRIQQVVRGDSAAYFCASSQGGAGEETQYFGPGTRLLVL.

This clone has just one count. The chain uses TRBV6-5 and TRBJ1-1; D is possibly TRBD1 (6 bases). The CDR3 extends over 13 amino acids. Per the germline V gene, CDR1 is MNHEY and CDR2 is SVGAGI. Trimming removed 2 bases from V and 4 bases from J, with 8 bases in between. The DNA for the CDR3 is TGTGCCAGCAGTTACCAGGGGACCACTGAAGCTTTCTTT. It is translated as CASSYQGTTEAFF.

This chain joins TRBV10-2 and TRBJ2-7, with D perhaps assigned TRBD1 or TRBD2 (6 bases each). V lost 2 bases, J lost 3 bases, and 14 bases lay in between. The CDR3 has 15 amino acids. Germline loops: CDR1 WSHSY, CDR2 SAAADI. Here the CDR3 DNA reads TGCGCCAGCAGTGAGGAATGGGGGGCCGTCTACGAGCAGTACTTC. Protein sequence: CASSEEWGAVYEQYF.

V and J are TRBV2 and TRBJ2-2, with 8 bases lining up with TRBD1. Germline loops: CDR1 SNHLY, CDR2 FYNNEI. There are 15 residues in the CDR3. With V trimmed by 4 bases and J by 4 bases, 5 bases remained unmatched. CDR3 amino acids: CASSGGQASTGELFF. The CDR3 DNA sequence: TGTGCCAGCAGTGGGGGACAGGCGAGCACCGGGGAGCTGTTTTTT. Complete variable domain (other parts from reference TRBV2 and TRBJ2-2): EPEVTQTPSHQVTQMGQEVILRCVPISNHLYFYWYRQILGQKVEFLVSFYNNEISEKSEIFDDQFSVERPDGSNFTLKIRSTKLEDSAMYFCASSGGQASTGELFFGEGSRLTVL.

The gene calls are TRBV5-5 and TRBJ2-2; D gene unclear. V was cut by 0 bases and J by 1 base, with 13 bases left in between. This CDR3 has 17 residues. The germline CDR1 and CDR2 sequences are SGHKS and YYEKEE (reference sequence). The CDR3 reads CASSLEPGSVNTGELFF. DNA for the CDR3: TGTGCCAGCAGCTTGGAACCCGGGTCGGTGAACACCGGGGAGCTGTTTTTT.

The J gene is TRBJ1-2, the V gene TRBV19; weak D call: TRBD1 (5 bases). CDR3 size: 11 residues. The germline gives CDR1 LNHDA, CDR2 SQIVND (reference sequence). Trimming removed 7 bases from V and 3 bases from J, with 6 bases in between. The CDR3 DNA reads TGTGCCAGTAAGACAGACTATGGCTACACCTTC. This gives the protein CASKTDYGYTF.

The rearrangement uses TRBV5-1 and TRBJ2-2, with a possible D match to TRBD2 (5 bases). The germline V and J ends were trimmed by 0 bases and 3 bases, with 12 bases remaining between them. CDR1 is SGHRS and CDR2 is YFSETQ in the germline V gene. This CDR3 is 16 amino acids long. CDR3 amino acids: CASSLVGLHDTGELFF. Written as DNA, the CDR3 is TGCGCCAGCAGCTTGGTTGGACTCCACGACACCGGGGAGCTGTTTTTT.

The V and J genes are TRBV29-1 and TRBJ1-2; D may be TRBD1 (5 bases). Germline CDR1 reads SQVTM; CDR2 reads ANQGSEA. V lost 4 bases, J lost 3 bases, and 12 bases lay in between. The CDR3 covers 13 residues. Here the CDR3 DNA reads TGCAGCGTTGTTGGGGGGGTGGACTATGGCTACACCTTC. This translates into CSVVGGVDYGYTF. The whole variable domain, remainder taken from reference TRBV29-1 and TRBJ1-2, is SAVISQKPSRDICQRGTSLTIQCQVDSQVTMMFWYRQQPGQSLTLIATANQGSEATYESGFVIDKFPISRPNLTFSTLTVSNMSPEDSSIYLCSVVGGVDYGYTFGSGTRLTVV.